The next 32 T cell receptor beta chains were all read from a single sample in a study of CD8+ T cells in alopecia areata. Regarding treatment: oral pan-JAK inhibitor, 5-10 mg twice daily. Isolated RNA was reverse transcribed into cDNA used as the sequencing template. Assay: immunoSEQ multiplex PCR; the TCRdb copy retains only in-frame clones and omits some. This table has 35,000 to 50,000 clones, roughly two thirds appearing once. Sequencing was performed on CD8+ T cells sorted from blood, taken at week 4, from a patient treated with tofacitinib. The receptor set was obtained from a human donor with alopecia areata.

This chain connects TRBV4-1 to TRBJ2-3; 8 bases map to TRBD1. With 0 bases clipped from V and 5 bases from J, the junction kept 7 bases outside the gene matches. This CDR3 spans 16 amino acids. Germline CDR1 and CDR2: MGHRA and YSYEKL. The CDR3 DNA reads TGCGCCAGCAGCCAAGATCCAGGGGGCGAGGAAGATACGCAGTATTTT. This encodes CASSQDPGGEEDTQYF.

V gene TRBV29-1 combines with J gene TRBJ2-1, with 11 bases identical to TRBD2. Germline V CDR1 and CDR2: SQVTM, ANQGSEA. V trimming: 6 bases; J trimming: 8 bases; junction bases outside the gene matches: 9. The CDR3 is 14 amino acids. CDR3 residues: CSVIAGGPRDEQFF. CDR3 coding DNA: TGCAGCGTGATAGCGGGGGGGCCACGGGATGAGCAGTTCTTC.

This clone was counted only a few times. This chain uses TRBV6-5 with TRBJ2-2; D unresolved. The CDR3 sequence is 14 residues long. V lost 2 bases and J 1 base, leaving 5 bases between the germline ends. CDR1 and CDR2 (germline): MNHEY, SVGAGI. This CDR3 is CASSYRGNTGELFF. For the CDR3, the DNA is TGTGCCAGCAGTTACAGAGGGAACACCGGGGAGCTGTTTTTT.

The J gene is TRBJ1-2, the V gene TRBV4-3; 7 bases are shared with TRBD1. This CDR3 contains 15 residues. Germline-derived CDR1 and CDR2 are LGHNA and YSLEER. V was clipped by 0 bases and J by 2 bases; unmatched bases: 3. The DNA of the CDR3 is TGCGCCAGCAGCCAAGAGGGACAGCCGAACTATGGCTACACCTTC. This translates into CASSQEGQPNYGYTF.

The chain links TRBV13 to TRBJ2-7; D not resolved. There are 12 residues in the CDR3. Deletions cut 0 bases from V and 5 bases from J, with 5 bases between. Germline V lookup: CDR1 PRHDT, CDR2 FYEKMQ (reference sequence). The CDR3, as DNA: TGTGCCAGCAGCTTAGGCATCCACGAGCAGTACTTC. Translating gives CASSLGIHEQYF.

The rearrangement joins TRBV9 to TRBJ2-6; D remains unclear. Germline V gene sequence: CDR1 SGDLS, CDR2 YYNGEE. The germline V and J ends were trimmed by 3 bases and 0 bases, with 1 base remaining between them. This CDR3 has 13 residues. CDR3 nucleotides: TGTGCCAGCAGCGGCTCTGGGGCCAACGTCCTGACTTTC. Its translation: CASSGSGANVLTF.

CDR3: CASSRLPGEKLFF. DNA for the CDR3: TGTGCCAGCAGCCGTCTCCCGGGGGAAAAACTGTTTTTT. The rearrangement joins TRBV6-5 to TRBJ1-4; the D is unclear. The CDR3 spans 13 residues. In germline, CDR1 is MNHEY, CDR2 SVGAGI. The germline V and J ends were trimmed by 6 bases and 8 bases, with 13 bases remaining between them.

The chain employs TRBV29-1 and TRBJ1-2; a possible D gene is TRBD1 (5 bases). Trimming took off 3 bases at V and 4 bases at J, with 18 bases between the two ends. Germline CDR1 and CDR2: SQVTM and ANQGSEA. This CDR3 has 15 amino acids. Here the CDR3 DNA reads TGCAGCGTTGAGGGGACCGGGACGACGTCCTATGGCTACACCTTC. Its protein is CSVEGTGTTSYGYTF.

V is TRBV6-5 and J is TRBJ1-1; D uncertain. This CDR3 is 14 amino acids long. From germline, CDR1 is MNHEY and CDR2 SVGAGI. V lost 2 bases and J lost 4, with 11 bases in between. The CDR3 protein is CASSYGVTGTEAFF. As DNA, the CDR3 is TGTGCCAGCAGTTACGGGGTAACTGGCACTGAAGCTTTCTTT.

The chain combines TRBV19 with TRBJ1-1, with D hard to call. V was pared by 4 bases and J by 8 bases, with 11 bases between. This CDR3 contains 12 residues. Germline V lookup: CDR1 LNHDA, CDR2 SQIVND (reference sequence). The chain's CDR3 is CASSNRQSEAFF. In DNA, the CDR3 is TGTGCCAGTAGTAATAGGCAATCAGAAGCTTTCTTT.

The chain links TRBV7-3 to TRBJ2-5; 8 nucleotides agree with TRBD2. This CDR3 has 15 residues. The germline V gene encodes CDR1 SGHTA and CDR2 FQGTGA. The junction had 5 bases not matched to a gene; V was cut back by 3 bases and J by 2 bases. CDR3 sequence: CASSFGGAPQETQYF. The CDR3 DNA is TGTGCCAGCAGCTTCGGGGGGGCCCCTCAAGAGACCCAGTACTTC.

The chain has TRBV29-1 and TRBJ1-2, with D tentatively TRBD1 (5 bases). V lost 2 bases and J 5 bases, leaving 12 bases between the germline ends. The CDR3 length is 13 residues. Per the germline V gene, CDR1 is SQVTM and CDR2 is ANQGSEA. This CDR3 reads CSVETGTEYGYTF. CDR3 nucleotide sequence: TGCAGCGTTGAAACCGGGACGGAGTATGGCTACACCTTC.

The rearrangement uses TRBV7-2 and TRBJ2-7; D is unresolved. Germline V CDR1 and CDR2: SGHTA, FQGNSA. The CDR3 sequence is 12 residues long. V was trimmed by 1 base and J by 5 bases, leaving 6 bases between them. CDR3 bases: TGTGCCAGCAGCTTAGGTCGGAACGAGCAGTACTTC. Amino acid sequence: CASSLGRNEQYF.

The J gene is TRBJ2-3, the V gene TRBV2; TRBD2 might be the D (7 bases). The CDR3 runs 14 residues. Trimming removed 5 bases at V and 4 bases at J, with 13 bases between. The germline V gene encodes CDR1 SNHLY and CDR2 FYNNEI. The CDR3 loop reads CASSPTGRADTQYF. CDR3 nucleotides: TGTGCCAGCAGTCCAACAGGGAGGGCAGATACGCAGTATTTT.

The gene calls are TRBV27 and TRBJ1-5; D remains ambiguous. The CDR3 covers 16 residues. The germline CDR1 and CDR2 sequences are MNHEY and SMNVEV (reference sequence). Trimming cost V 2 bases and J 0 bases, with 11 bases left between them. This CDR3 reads CASSLGPINSNQPQHF. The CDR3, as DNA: TGTGCCAGCAGTTTAGGGCCAATTAATAGCAATCAGCCCCAGCATTTT.

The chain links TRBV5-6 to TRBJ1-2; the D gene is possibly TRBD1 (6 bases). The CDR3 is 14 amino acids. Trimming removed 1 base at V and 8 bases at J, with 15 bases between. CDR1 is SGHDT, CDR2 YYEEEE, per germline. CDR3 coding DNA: TGTGCCAGCAGCTTGACGGCAGGGGCCCTAGGCTACACCTTC. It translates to CASSLTAGALGYTF.

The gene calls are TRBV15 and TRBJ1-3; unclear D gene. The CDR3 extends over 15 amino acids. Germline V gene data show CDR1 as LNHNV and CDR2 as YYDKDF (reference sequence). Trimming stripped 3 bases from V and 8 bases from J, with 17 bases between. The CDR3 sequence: CATSSSGPAMDTIYF. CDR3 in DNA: TGTGCCACCAGCAGTTCTGGACCTGCAATGGACACCATATATTTT.

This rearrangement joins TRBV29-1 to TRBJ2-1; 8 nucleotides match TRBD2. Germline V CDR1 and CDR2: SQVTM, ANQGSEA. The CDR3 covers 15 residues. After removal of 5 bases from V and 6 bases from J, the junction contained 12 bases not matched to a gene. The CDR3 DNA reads TGCAGCGTTTGGGTCGGTAGCGGGGCCTCCAATGAGCAGTTCTTC. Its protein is CSVWVGSGASNEQFF.

The CDR3 coding sequence is TGCGCCAGCAGACAGACTATGAACACTGAAGCTTTCTTT. It translates to CASRQTMNTEAFF. The chain employs TRBV5-1 and TRBJ1-1; D gene ambiguous. The CDR3 consists of 13 residues. V dropped 5 bases and J dropped 0 bases, with 8 bases sitting between them. The germline V gene has CDR1 SGHRS and CDR2 YFSETQ.

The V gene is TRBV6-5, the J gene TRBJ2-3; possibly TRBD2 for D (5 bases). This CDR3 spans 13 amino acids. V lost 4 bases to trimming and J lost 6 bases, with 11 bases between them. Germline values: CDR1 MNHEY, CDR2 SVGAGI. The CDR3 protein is CASSLSRGDTQYF. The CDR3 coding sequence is TGTGCCAGCAGTTTGAGCCGCGGGGATACGCAGTATTTT.

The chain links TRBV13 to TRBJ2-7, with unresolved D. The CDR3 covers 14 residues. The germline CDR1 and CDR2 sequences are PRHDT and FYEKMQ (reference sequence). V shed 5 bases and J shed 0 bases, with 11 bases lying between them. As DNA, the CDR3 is TGTGCCAGCAGCGCATCCGATAGCTCCTACGAGCAGTACTTC. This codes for CASSASDSSYEQYF.

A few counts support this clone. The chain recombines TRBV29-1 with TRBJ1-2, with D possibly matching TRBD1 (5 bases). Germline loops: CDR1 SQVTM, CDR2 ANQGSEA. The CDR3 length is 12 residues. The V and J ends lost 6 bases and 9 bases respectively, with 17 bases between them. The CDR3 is CSVVEGPTSYTF. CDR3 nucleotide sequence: TGCAGCGTAGTAGAGGGACCCACGAGCTACACCTTC.

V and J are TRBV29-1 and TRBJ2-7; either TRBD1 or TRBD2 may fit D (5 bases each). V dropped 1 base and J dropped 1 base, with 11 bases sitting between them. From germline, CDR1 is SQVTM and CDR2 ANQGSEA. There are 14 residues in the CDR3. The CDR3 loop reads CSVEAAGTSYEQYF. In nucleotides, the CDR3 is TGCAGCGTTGAAGCCGCCGGGACGTCCTACGAGCAGTACTTC.

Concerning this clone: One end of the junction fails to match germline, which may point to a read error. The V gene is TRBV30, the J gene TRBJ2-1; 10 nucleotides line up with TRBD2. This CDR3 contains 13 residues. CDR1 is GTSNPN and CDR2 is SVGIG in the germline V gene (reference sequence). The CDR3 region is CAWSVQRGGELFF. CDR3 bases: TGTGCCTGGAGTGTTCAGCGGGGGGGCGAGCTGTTCTTC.

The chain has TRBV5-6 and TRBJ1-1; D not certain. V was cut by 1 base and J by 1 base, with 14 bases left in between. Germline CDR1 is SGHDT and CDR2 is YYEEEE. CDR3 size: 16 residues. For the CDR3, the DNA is TGTGCCAGCAGCTTGTCTGGGGTACGGGCGAACACTGAAGCTTTCTTT. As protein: CASSLSGVRANTEAFF. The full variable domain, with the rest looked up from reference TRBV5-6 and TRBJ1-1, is DAGVTQSPTHLIKTRGQQVTLRCSPKSGHDTVSWYQQALGQGPQFIFQYYEEEERQRGNFPDRFSGHQFPNYSSELNVNALLLGDSALYLCASSLSGVRANTEAFFGQGTRLTVV.

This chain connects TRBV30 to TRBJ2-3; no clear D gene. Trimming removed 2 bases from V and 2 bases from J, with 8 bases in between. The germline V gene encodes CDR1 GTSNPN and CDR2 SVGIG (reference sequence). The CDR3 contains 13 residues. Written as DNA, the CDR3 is TGTGCCTGGAGTCTGGCACCCACAGATACGCAGTATTTT. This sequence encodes CAWSLAPTDTQYF.

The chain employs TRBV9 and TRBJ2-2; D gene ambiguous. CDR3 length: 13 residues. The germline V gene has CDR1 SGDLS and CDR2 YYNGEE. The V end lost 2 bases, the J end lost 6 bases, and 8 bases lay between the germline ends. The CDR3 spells CASSVTQSGELFF. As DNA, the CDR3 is TGTGCCAGCAGCGTTACTCAGTCCGGGGAGCTGTTTTTT.

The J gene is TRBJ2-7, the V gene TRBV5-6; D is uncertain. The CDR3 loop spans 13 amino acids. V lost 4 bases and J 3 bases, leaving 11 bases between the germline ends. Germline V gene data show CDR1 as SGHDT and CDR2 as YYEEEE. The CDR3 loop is CASSGSGIYEQYF. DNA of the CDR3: TGTGCCAGCAGCGGTTCGGGCATCTACGAGCAGTACTTC.

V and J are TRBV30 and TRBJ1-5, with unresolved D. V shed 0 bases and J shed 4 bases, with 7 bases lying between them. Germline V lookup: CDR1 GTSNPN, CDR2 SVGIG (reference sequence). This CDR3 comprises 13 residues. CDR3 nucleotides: TGTGCCTGGAGTGTAAGCAATAATCAGCCCCAGCATTTT. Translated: CAWSVSNNQPQHF.

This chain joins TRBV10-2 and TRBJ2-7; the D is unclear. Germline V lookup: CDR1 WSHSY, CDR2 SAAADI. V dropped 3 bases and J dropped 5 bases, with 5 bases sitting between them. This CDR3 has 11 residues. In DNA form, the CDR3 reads TGCGCCAGCAGTGAAGTCGACGAGCAGTACTTC. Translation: CASSEVDEQYF.

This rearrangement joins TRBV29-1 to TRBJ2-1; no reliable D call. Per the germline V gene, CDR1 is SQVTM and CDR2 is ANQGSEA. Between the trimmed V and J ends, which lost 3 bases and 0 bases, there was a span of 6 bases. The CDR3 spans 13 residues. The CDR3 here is CSVDKLSYNEQFF. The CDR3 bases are TGCAGCGTTGACAAACTCTCCTACAATGAGCAGTTCTTC.

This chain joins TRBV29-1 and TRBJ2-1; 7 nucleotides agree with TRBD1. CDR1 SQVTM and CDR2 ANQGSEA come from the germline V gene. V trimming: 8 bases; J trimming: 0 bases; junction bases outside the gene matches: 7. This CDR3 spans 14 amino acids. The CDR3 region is CSIDRESSYNEQFF. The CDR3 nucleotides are TGCAGCATAGACAGGGAGAGCTCCTACAATGAGCAGTTCTTC.